This paragraph reports one TCR beta chain. This sample was included in a study of blood T cell repertoires in COVID-19. Authors' data handling: It was from reference gene primer amplification that nucleated cell counts were estimated. Using immunoSEQ multiplex PCR, the repertoire was profiled, and TCRdb retains in-frame clones only, with some absent. The V and J calls and clone size are taken from that table; D and trimming were inferred from the DNA. The table lists some 340,000 clones, 85% to 95% of them singletons. Germline CDR1 SGHAT, CDR2 FQNNGV. The trim removed 5 bases at V and 4 bases at J, leaving 10 bases unmatched. CDR3 length equals 15 residues.

Sequences were obtained from PBMCs or T cells enriched from blood (not recorded which). The clonotype originates from a woman in her twenties or thirties who had been exposed to COVID-19. The chain couples TRBV11-2 to TRBJ2-7; 8 nucleotides align to TRBD2. The CDR3 sequence: CASSPLRGDQYEQYF. DNA for the CDR3: TGTGCCAGCAGCCCCCTGCGGGGGGATCAGTACGAGCAGTACTTC.